The sample holds one count of the clone carrying this T cell receptor (beta chain). This entry comes from a study of blood T cell repertoires in COVID-19. Study summary: COVID-19 samples collected from the United States, Italy and Spain covered acute and convalescent phases. T cells, B-cell-depleted T cells, or PBMCs supplied cDNA or gDNA.

Germline V lookup: CDR1 KGHSH, CDR2 LQKENI. CDR3 size: 13 residues. V lost 3 bases, J lost 8 bases, and 8 bases lay in between. Per the study methods: The authors estimated nucleated cell counts from reference gene primer amplification. Clones were read by immunoSEQ multiplex PCR, and TCRdb kept only the in-frame ones, dropping some. V, J and clone size are taken as reported in that table, and D and trimming were inferred from the DNA itself. The table includes about 62,000 clones, roughly 90% detected once. This receptor was obtained from a woman between 55 and 75 years old with acute or convalescent COVID-19. V is TRBV18 and J is TRBJ1-6; D possibly corresponds to TRBD1 (5 bases). Sequenced: peripheral blood. CDR3 bases: TGTGCCAGCTCACCGCCGGGGGATTCACCCCTCCACTTT. It translates to CASSPPGDSPLHF.